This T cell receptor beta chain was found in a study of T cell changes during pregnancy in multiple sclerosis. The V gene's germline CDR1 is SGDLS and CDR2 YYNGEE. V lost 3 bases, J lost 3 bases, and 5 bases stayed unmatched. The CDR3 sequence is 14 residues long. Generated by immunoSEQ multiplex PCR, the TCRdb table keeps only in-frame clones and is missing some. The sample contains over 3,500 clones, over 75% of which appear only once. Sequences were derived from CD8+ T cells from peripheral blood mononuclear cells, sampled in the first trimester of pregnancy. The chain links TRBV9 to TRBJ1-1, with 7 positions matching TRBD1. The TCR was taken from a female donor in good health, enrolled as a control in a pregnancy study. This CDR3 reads CASSDRDSHTEAFF. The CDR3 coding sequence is TGTGCCAGCAGCGACCGGGACAGTCACACTGAAGCTTTCTTT.